The 22 T cell receptor beta chains below were found in one sample sequenced in a study of shared clonotypes between healthy human individuals. Clones were read by immunoSEQ multiplex PCR, and TCRdb kept only the in-frame ones, dropping some. The data contain approximately 2.1 million clones, approximately 95% of them singletons. Sequences were obtained from naive CD4+ T cells from PBMCs. Subset: CD45RA+ positively selected. Receptors originate from a man aged 18 to 29 in good health. Some clones in this sample may be carry-over from other donors' samples.

The chain links TRBV18 to TRBJ1-3, with D uncertain. Germline values: CDR1 KGHSH, CDR2 LQKENI. The ends were cut back, 3 bases at V and 8 bases at J, with 11 bases in the middle. This CDR3 spans 13 amino acids. CDR3 coding DNA: TGTGCCAGCTCACCCACAGTGAAAGACACCATATATTTT. Translation gives CASSPTVKDTIYF.

The gene calls are TRBV7-8 and TRBJ2-7; TRBD2 aligns across 10 bases. This CDR3 is built from 17 residues. J was trimmed by 5 bases and V by 1 base; bases with no gene match: 11. The germline V gene has CDR1 SGHVS and CDR2 FQNEAQ. CDR3 loop: CASSLGPLAGGFDEQYF. The DNA of the CDR3 is TGTGCCAGCAGCTTAGGGCCTTTAGCGGGAGGTTTCGACGAGCAGTACTTC.

CDR3 in DNA: TGTGCCAGCAGCTCGGGGGCGTGGGAGACCCAGTACTTC. Protein product: CASSSGAWETQYF. The V and J genes are TRBV7-3 and TRBJ2-5, with D possibly being TRBD1 or TRBD2 (6 bases each). V dropped 4 bases and J dropped 5 bases, with 11 bases sitting between them. The V gene's germline CDR1 is SGHTA and CDR2 FQGTGA. The CDR3 is 13 amino acids.

The chain couples TRBV4-1 to TRBJ1-1; D ambiguous. The CDR3 consists of 16 residues. CDR1 is MGHRA and CDR2 is YSYEKL in the germline V gene. V was cut by 2 bases and J by 0 bases, with 13 bases left in between. This CDR3 is CASSQWQVGVNTEAFF. The CDR3 nucleotides are TGCGCCAGCAGCCAATGGCAGGTCGGGGTGAACACTGAAGCTTTCTTT.

The chain carries TRBV15 and TRBJ2-2; D ambiguous. Germline assignment: CDR1 LNHNV and CDR2 YYDKDF (reference sequence). V shed 0 bases and J shed 7 bases, with 9 bases lying between them. The CDR3 runs 14 residues. The CDR3 reads CATSRESRYGELFF. CDR3 sequence (DNA): TGTGCCACCAGCAGAGAGAGCCGTTACGGGGAGCTGTTTTTT.

The rearrangement joins TRBV12-5 to TRBJ2-5, with 7 positions matching TRBD2. The germline gives CDR1 LGHNT, CDR2 FRNRAP. The CDR3 runs to 17 residues. The V gene end was trimmed by 0 bases and the J gene end by 4 bases; junction bases not matched to a gene: 11. The DNA of the CDR3 is TGTGCTAGTGGTTTGGTACACGGGGAGGGTCTGGGAGAGACCCAGTACTTC. The encoded protein is CASGLVHGEGLGETQYF.

V gene TRBV30 combines with J gene TRBJ2-5, with TRBD1 identical over 11 bases. The CDR3 has 20 amino acids. Per the germline V gene, CDR1 is GTSNPN and CDR2 is SVGIG (reference sequence). V was clipped by 2 bases and J by 2 bases; unmatched bases: 19. The CDR3 bases are TGTGCCTGGAGTCCGTCCGGGACAGGGGGGCCGCTGTATGGTCAAGAGACCCAGTACTTC. Translation gives CAWSPSGTGGPLYGQETQYF.

The CDR3 sequence is CASSETGTDSDGYTF. For the CDR3, the DNA is TGTGCCAGCAGCGAAACCGGGACAGACTCCGATGGCTACACCTTC. The chain is built from TRBV7-9 and TRBJ1-2, with 7 bases fitting TRBD1. CDR1 is SEHNR, CDR2 FQNEAQ, per germline (reference sequence). The V segment lost 5 bases and the J segment 6 bases; nucleotides outside the gene matches: 12. The CDR3 covers 15 residues.

The chain carries TRBV18 and TRBJ2-7; D unresolved. Germline CDR1 reads KGHSH; CDR2 reads LQKENI. The CDR3 is 13 residues long. Between the trimmed V and J ends, which lost 2 bases and 3 bases, there was a span of 8 bases. CDR3 nucleotide sequence: TGTGCCAGCTCACCAGACCTAGGCTACGAGCAGTACTTC. Translation: CASSPDLGYEQYF.

The J gene is TRBJ2-5, the V gene TRBV4-1; D call uncertain. With 6 bases removed from V and 5 bases from J, the gap between germline ends came to 16 bases. CDR1 and CDR2 from the germline V gene are MGHRA and YSYEKL. The CDR3 is 14 residues long. DNA for the CDR3: TGCGCCAGCAGTACTGGACCCCGGGTGGAGACCCAGTACTTC. This codes for CASSTGPRVETQYF.

The genes are TRBV27 and TRBJ1-3; TRBD1 might be the D (6 bases). The CDR3 runs 17 residues. Per the germline V gene, CDR1 is MNHEY and CDR2 is SMNVEV (reference sequence). Trimming removed 2 bases at V and 0 bases at J, with 14 bases between. DNA of the CDR3: TGTGCCAGCAGTTTAACGACAGGACTGAGCTCTGGAAACACCATATATTTT. Its protein product is CASSLTTGLSSGNTIYF.

The CDR3, as DNA: TGTGCCAGCAGGGACCTAGCGGGACGGAACAGAAAGTTCTTC. It encodes CASRDLAGRNRKFF. V and J are TRBV28 and TRBJ2-1, with 9 bases identical to TRBD2. This CDR3 is built from 14 residues. With 6 bases clipped from V and 14 bases from J, the junction kept 14 bases outside the gene matches. Germline assignment: CDR1 MDHEN and CDR2 SYDVKM.

The CDR3 sequence: CASSSGRQGGYEQYF. CDR3 nucleotides: TGTGCCAGCAGCTCGGGAAGACAGGGCGGCTACGAGCAGTACTTC. The chain uses TRBV7-8 and TRBJ2-7; 7 nucleotides align to TRBD1. Germline V gene data show CDR1 as SGHVS and CDR2 as FQNEAQ. Germline trimming cut 4 bases from V and 3 bases from J; bases unmatched to any gene: 9. The length of the CDR3 is 15 residues.

As regards this clone: Other nucleotide sequences from this sample produce the same CDR3. The rearrangement uses TRBV29-1 and TRBJ1-1; maybe TRBD1 (6 bases). This CDR3 region has 12 residues. Trimming left V 5 bases short and J 1 base short, with 8 bases between. Per the germline V gene, CDR1 is SQVTM and CDR2 is ANQGSEA. This chain's CDR3 is CSVTQGNTEAFF. The CDR3 DNA is TGCAGCGTTACACAGGGGAACACTGAAGCTTTCTTT.

The gene calls are TRBV18 and TRBJ2-2, with 9 bases that match TRBD1. CDR1 is KGHSH and CDR2 is LQKENI in the germline V gene. CDR3 size: 13 residues. V was pared by 8 bases and J by 7 bases, with 5 bases of the junction left unmatched. CDR3 nucleotides: TGTGCCAGCGCGGACAGGGGTAGCGGGGAGCTGTTTTTT. Translated, it gives CASADRGSGELFF.

V usage is TRBV2 and J usage is TRBJ1-1, with unresolved D. The CDR3 is made up of 14 amino acids. Germline CDR1 and CDR2: SNHLY and FYNNEI. V lost 0 bases and J 11 bases, leaving 16 bases between the germline ends. The CDR3 is CASSEAGSARGAFF. The CDR3 nucleotides read TGTGCCAGCAGTGAAGCGGGGTCAGCTCGAGGTGCTTTCTTT.

The V call is TRBV10-3, the J call TRBJ1-5, with TRBD1 as a possible D gene (5 bases). Trimming cost V 0 bases and J 0 bases, with 21 bases left between them. The CDR3 is 20 residues long. CDR1 is ENHRY and CDR2 is SYGVKD in the germline V gene. CDR3 sequence (DNA): TGTGCCATCAGTGAGTCCAGGGATAGTTGGGGGTCAGATAGCAATCAGCCCCAGCATTTT. It yields the protein CAISESRDSWGSDSNQPQHF.

The chain carries TRBV28 and TRBJ1-6; weak D call: TRBD1 (6 bases). The length of the CDR3 is 15 residues. Trimming took 5 bases from V and 4 from J, leaving 12 bases between them. Per the germline V gene, CDR1 is MDHEN and CDR2 is SYDVKM. The CDR3 nucleotides are TGTGCCAGCAGTCGAACAGGGAATTATAATTCACCCCTCCACTTT. Protein product: CASSRTGNYNSPLHF. The complete variable domain, with remaining parts taken from reference TRBV28 and TRBJ1-6, reads DVKVTQSSRYLVKRTGEKVFLECVQDMDHENMFWYRQDPGLGLRLIYFSYDVKMKEKGDIPEGYSVSREKKERFSLILESASTNQTSMYLCASSRTGNYNSPLHFGNGTRLTVT.

The rearrangement joins TRBV9 to TRBJ1-3; D is ambiguous. Deletions cut 4 bases from V and 0 bases from J, with 17 bases between. CDR3 length equals 17 residues. The germline V gene has CDR1 SGDLS and CDR2 YYNGEE. The CDR3 DNA follows: TGTGCCAGCAGCCCGAACCCCGGCGGCCTCTCTGGAAACACCATATATTTT. Translation: CASSPNPGGLSGNTIYF.

The rearrangement links TRBV29-1 to TRBJ1-5; 9 nucleotides agree with TRBD1. This CDR3 is built from 14 residues. The germline V gene encodes CDR1 SQVTM and CDR2 ANQGSEA. V lost 6 bases to trimming and J lost 2 bases; unmatched junction nucleotides: 5. The CDR3 sequence is CSVKQGAGNQPQHF. The CDR3 DNA is TGCAGCGTCAAACAGGGGGCTGGCAATCAGCCCCAGCATTTT.

The chain links TRBV19 to TRBJ2-6; D is ambiguous. V was shortened by 5 bases and J by 0 bases, with 14 bases between the two germline ends. The CDR3 extends over 17 amino acids. Germline assignment: CDR1 LNHDA and CDR2 SQIVND (reference sequence). The CDR3 loop is CASSSKAPHSGANVLTF. The DNA of the CDR3 is TGTGCCAGTAGTTCTAAGGCTCCCCACTCTGGGGCCAACGTCCTGACTTTC.

This clone was seen more than once but under ten times. The chain carries TRBV19 and TRBJ1-5, with TRBD1 identical over 10 bases. V lost 8 bases to trimming and J lost 11 bases; unmatched junction nucleotides: 9. From germline, CDR1 is LNHDA and CDR2 SQIVND (reference sequence). The CDR3 is made up of 13 amino acids. For the CDR3, the DNA is TGTGCCAGTTCCGGGACAGGGGAATGGACCCAGCATTTT. This codes for CASSGTGEWTQHF.